The 22 T cell receptor beta chains below come from one sample, sequenced in a study of T cells generated in artificial thymic organoids. Antigens for these TCRs are unknown. Reverse primers in the TRAC or TRBC constant regions drove separate semi-nested PCRs for TCRalpha and TCRbeta. One entry per CDR3 protein, called by TCRdb with MiXCR from the 5' RACE reads. Among over 7,000 distinct CDR3 sequences listed, about 24% were seen once. The organoids combined MS5 murine stromal cells carrying human DLL1 with human hematopoietic stem and progenitor cells. Residual T cells were removed by FACS sorting CD34+CD3- progenitor cells before seeding the organoids. Sequenced: naive CD8+ T cells grown in artificial thymic organoids from cord blood stem and progenitor cells. Specified subset: CD3+TCRalphabeta+CD8SP T cells; for blood, CD45RO-CCR7+ naive CD8+ T cells. The receptor source for this set is a human donor who gave cord blood stem cells for thymic organoid culture, a cardiac surgery patient who gave postnatal thymus, or a blood donor (not recorded which).

Sample share makes this clonotype medium-sized. The chain's CDR3 is CASSTRQGGTYEQYF. The CDR3, as DNA: TGTGCCAGCAGTACCCGACAGGGTGGGACCTACGAGCAGTACTTC. The chain couples TRBV2 to TRBJ2-7; 7 nucleotides align to TRBD1. The CDR3 totals 15 residues. With V trimmed by 5 bases and J by 2 bases, 9 bases remained unmatched. Germline loops: CDR1 SNHLY, CDR2 FYNNEI. Filled out from reference TRBV2 and TRBJ2-7, the complete variable domain reads EPEVTQTPSHQVTQMGQEVILRCVPISNHLYFYWYRQILGQKVEFLVSFYNNEISEKSEIFDDQFSVERPDGSNFTLKIRSTKLEDSAMYFCASSTRQGGTYEQYFGPGTRLTVT.

This clonotype is classed as medium-sized. The chain is built from TRBV28 and TRBJ1-5; D is uncertain. The CDR3 loop spans 13 amino acids. Trimming cost V 6 bases and J 2 bases, with 8 bases left between them. Per the germline V gene, CDR1 is MDHEN and CDR2 is SYDVKM. CDR3 nucleotide sequence: TGTGCCAGCAGGCTTACGGGCAATCAGCCCCAGCATTTT. Its translation is CASRLTGNQPQHF.

The rearrangement joins TRBV5-1 to TRBJ1-1; D call uncertain. The CDR3 runs to 15 residues. Germline V gives CDR1 SGHRS, CDR2 YFSETQ. Trimming removed 0 bases at V and 4 bases at J, with 13 bases between. CDR3 DNA sequence: TGCGCCAGCAGCTTGGCCCGTCAGGCGGGCACTGAAGCTTTCTTT. This encodes CASSLARQAGTEAFF.

The rearrangement joins TRBV4-2 to TRBJ1-1; no firm D call. Between the trimmed V and J ends, which lost 4 bases and 0 bases, there was a span of 6 bases. The length of the CDR3 is 13 residues. CDR1 and CDR2 from the germline V gene are LGHNA and YNFKEQ. The chain's CDR3 is CASSLSVNTEAFF. The CDR3 DNA reads TGTGCCAGCAGCCTTTCAGTGAACACTGAAGCTTTCTTT.

The table lists this clonotype with a few counts. The rearrangement links TRBV18 to TRBJ2-5; D possibly matches TRBD1 or TRBD2 (6 bases each). The CDR3 has 15 amino acids. Trimming removed 2 bases from V and 6 bases from J, with 16 bases in between. Germline CDR1 is KGHSH and CDR2 is LQKENI. In DNA, the CDR3 is TGTGCCAGCTCACCAGGATTACAAGGGGGGAAGACCCAGTACTTC. Its translation is CASSPGLQGGKTQYF.

This chain uses TRBV4-3 with TRBJ2-1; 16 nucleotides match TRBD2. Germline V lookup: CDR1 LGHNA, CDR2 YSLEER. The CDR3 runs to 16 residues. The J segment lost 14 bases and the V segment lost 0 bases, leaving 7 bases of the junction unmatched. CDR3 nucleotides: TGCGCCAGCAGCCAAGATCCGGGACTAGCGGGGGGGAGGGAGTTCTTC. This encodes CASSQDPGLAGGREFF.

This clonotype is judged medium-sized. The chain uses TRBV2 and TRBJ1-5; D gene uncertain. CDR1 SNHLY and CDR2 FYNNEI come from the germline V gene. The CDR3 extends over 16 amino acids. V gave up 8 bases and J gave up 0 bases, with 17 bases separating them. This chain's CDR3 is CASLPGPRLSNQPQHF. The CDR3 DNA reads as TGTGCCAGCCTTCCGGGCCCACGACTTAGCAATCAGCCCCAGCATTTT. The whole variable domain, remainder taken from reference TRBV2 and TRBJ1-5, is EPEVTQTPSHQVTQMGQEVILRCVPISNHLYFYWYRQILGQKVEFLVSFYNNEISEKSEIFDDQFSVERPDGSNFTLKIRSTKLEDSAMYFCASLPGPRLSNQPQHFGDGTRLSIL.

In this sample, this clonotype turned up a few times. The chain joins TRBV7-9 to TRBJ2-3; 7 bases align to TRBD2. The CDR3 totals 13 residues. V dropped 8 bases and J dropped 3; count of bases not matched to a gene: 5. Germline V gene data show CDR1 as SEHNR and CDR2 as FQNEAQ (reference sequence). In DNA, the CDR3 is TGTGCCAGCGGCCGGCGGGGGACAGATACGCAGTATTTT. Protein: CASGRRGTDTQYF.

This clonotype was seen more than once but under ten times. The chain links TRBV5-5 to TRBJ1-2; TRBD1 might be the D (5 bases). Trimming left V 1 base short and J 4 bases short, with 8 bases between. The CDR3 runs 13 residues. Germline V lookup: CDR1 SGHKS, CDR2 YYEKEE (reference sequence). The CDR3, as DNA: TGTGCCAGCAGCTTGTACAGGACCTATGGCTACACCTTC. Translating it yields CASSLYRTYGYTF.

V is TRBV18 and J is TRBJ2-1; either TRBD1 or TRBD2 may fit D (6 bases each). Trimming stripped 2 bases from V and 7 bases from J, with 9 bases between. Germline V gene sequence: CDR1 KGHSH, CDR2 LQKENI. The CDR3 totals 13 residues. The CDR3 sequence: CASSPGGHNEQFF. The CDR3 bases are TGTGCCAGCTCACCAGGGGGGCATAATGAGCAGTTCTTC.

This clonotype was seen a handful of times. V gene TRBV4-1 combines with J gene TRBJ1-1; 7 bases align to TRBD1. This CDR3 region has 13 residues. After removal of 9 bases from V and 10 bases from J, the junction contained 14 bases not matched to a gene. Per the germline V gene, CDR1 is MGHRA and CDR2 is YSYEKL. The CDR3 loop is CARGGKGANGAFF. Here the CDR3 DNA reads TGCGCCAGGGGGGGAAAGGGGGCGAATGGAGCTTTCTTT.

Sample share makes this clonotype medium-sized. This chain connects TRBV6-1 to TRBJ1-2, with D unresolved. Germline lookup yields CDR1 MNHNS and CDR2 SASEGT. V lost 6 bases and J 6 bases, leaving 17 bases between the germline ends. The CDR3 has 14 amino acids. The CDR3 nucleotides read TGTGCCAGCAGGCCCAGTTGCGGGGAAAATGGCTACACCTTC. It specifies CASRPSCGENGYTF.

The chain is built from TRBV6-6 and TRBJ1-1; 9 positions agree with TRBD1. There are 16 residues in the CDR3. V was pared by 6 bases and J by 1 base, with 9 bases of the junction left unmatched. Germline CDR1 is MNHNY and CDR2 is SVGAGI (reference sequence). CDR3 nucleotide sequence: TGTGCCAGCAGACCCACGGGACAGGGAAGGAACACTGAAGCTTTCTTT. Protein: CASRPTGQGRNTEAFF.

The CDR3 DNA is TGCAGTGCTAGCGGCGTTAAAGAGGCGAGTAGCAATCAGCCCCAGCATTTT. Translated, it gives CSASGVKEASSNQPQHF. This sequence joins TRBV20-1 and TRBJ1-5; D ambiguous. The germline gives CDR1 DFQATT, CDR2 SNEGSKA (reference sequence). V was trimmed by 3 bases and J by 0 bases, leaving 18 bases between them. This CDR3 is built from 17 residues.

The V call is TRBV4-3, the J call TRBJ1-1; no clear D gene. Per germline, CDR1 LGHNA and CDR2 YSLEER. The V end lost 1 base, the J end lost 1 base, and 10 bases lay between the germline ends. There are 15 residues in the CDR3. CDR3 sequence reads: CASSQAYGTNTEAFF. The CDR3 coding sequence is TGCGCCAGCAGCCAAGCCTATGGTACGAACACTGAAGCTTTCTTT.

By frequency in the sample, this clonotype is medium-sized. The V call is TRBV24-1, the J call TRBJ2-2; no definite D call. The germline V gene encodes CDR1 KGHDR and CDR2 SFDVKD. This CDR3 contains 14 residues. V lost 3 bases and J lost 7, with 11 bases in between. The CDR3 spells CATSDPFYHGELFF. The CDR3 nucleotides are TGTGCCACCAGTGATCCCTTCTATCACGGGGAGCTGTTTTTT.

V gene TRBV5-1 combines with J gene TRBJ1-1; D unclear. The CDR3 is 14 residues long. Germline lookup yields CDR1 SGHRS and CDR2 YFSETQ. V was shortened by 0 bases and J by 0 bases, with 6 bases between the two germline ends. The CDR3 sequence: CASSLETVNTEAFF. In nucleotides, the CDR3 is TGCGCCAGCAGCTTGGAGACGGTGAACACTGAAGCTTTCTTT.

By sample fraction, this clonotype is medium-sized. This chain uses TRBV6-2 or TRBV6-3 with TRBJ1-1; D is ambiguous. Trimming shortened V by 2 bases and J by 3 bases, and 10 bases separated the two germline ends. CDR1 MNHEY and CDR2 SVGEGT come from the germline V gene. The CDR3 sequence is 14 residues long. In DNA, the CDR3 is TGTGCCAGCAGTTACGGATGCGACGACACTGAAGCTTTCTTT. Translation gives CASSYGCDDTEAFF.

In its sample, this clonotype ranks as large. The rearrangement uses TRBV4-3 and TRBJ1-5; 9 nucleotides line up with TRBD1. This CDR3 has 15 residues. After removal of 1 base from V and 5 bases from J, the junction contained 3 bases not matched to a gene. Looked up from germline, CDR1 is LGHNA and CDR2 is YSLEER. For the CDR3, the DNA is TGCGCCAGCAGCCAAGGGACAGGGGCAGATCAGCCCCAGCATTTT. Residues: CASSQGTGADQPQHF.

The chain joins TRBV4-3 to TRBJ2-2; TRBD2 agrees at 7 bases. The germline gives CDR1 LGHNA, CDR2 YSLEER. The CDR3 is 15 amino acids. The ends lost 4 bases at V and 3 bases at J; junction bases unmatched: 5. CDR3 DNA: TGCGCCAGCAGCCGGGGGGGACCGTACACCGGGGAGCTGTTTTTT. Residues: CASSRGGPYTGELFF.

This clonotype was detected a few times. The chain links TRBV11-2 to TRBJ2-3; 8 positions agree with TRBD2. The CDR3 totals 17 residues. The V gene's germline CDR1 is SGHAT and CDR2 FQNNGV. Unmatched junction bases numbered 14, after V lost 5 bases and J lost 4 bases. CDR3 amino acids: CASSIRTGGGPADTQYF. The CDR3 DNA is TGTGCCAGCAGCATTCGGACTGGCGGGGGGCCAGCAGATACGCAGTATTTT.

This clonotype is termed medium-sized (0.01 to 0.1%). DNA of the CDR3: TGTGCCACCAGTGATCACCAGAGCAATCAGCCCCAGCATTTT. As protein: CATSDHQSNQPQHF. The genes are TRBV24-1 and TRBJ1-5; D is undetermined. Trimming removed 3 bases from V and 1 base from J, with 6 bases in between. The CDR3 is 14 amino acids. CDR1 and CDR2 (germline): KGHDR, SFDVKD.